This paragraph covers one T cell receptor beta chain sequence. Antigen: not known. The record originates from a study of Ad26.COV2.S vaccination and SARS-CoV-2 variants. General study results and limits: Breadth, reportedly substantial, characterized the spike-specific CD8+ and CD4+ T cell responses after vaccination.

Generated by immunoSEQ multiplex PCR, the TCRdb table keeps only in-frame clones and is missing some. This table holds around 370,000 clones, 92% found once. This clonotype originated in a human donor who had recovered from COVID-19. The specimen comprised peripheral blood, sampled after recovery from COVID-19.

CDR3 sequence: CSARKYNEQFF. The CDR3 nucleotides are TGCAGTGCAAGGAAGTACAATGAGCAGTTCTTC. The chain recombines TRBV20-1 with TRBJ2-1; the D is unclear. Germline V lookup: CDR1 DFQATT, CDR2 SNEGSKA (reference sequence). Trimming took off 6 bases at V and 4 bases at J, with 7 bases between the two ends. The length of the CDR3 is 11 residues.